This T cell receptor beta chain is drawn from a study of blood T cell repertoires in COVID-19. Across the study: Specimens from acute and convalescent COVID-19 originated in the United States, Italy and Spain.

TCRdb keeps only in-frame clones here, not all; method: immunoSEQ multiplex PCR. The data show 300,000 to 350,000 clones, almost 90% seen once. The junction had 8 bases not matched to a gene; V was cut back by 2 bases and J by 6 bases. In germline, CDR1 is SGHVS, CDR2 FQNEAQ. The CDR3 runs to 15 residues. The chain links TRBV7-8 to TRBJ2-7, with 9 bases that match TRBD1. This receptor was identified in a woman aged 40 to 49 with COVID-19, enrolled during active disease. Material for sequencing was peripheral blood. In DNA form, the CDR3 reads TGTGCCAGCAGCTTAATCTCGGGACAGGGTGGCGAGCAGTACTTC. Translated: CASSLISGQGGEQYF.